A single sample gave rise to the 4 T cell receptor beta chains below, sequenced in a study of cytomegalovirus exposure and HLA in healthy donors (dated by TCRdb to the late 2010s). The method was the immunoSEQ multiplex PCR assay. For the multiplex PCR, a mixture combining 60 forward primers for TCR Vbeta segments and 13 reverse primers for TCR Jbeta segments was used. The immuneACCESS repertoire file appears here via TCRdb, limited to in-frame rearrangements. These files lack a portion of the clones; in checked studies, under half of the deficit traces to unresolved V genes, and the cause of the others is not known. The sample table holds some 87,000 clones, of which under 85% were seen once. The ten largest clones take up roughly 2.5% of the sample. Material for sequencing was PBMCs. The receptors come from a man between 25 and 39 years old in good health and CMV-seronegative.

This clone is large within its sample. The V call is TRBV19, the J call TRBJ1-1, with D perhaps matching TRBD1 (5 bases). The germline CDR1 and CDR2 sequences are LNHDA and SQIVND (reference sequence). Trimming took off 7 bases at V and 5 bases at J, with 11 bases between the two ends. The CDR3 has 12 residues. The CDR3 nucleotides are TGTGCCAGTATTCAGGGAGGGACTGAAGCTTTCTTT. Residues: CASIQGGTEAFF.

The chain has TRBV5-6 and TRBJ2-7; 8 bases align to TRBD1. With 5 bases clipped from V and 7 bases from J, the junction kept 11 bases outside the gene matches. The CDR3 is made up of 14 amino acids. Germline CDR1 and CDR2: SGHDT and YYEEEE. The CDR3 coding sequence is TGTGCCAGCAGACCCGGACAGGGAACGGGGGAGCAGTACTTC. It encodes CASRPGQGTGEQYF.

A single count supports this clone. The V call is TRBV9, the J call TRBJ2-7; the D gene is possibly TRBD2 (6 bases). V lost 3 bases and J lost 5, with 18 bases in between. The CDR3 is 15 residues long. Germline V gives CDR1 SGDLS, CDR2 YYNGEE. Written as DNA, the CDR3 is TGTGCCAGCAGCGCAGACGGGACTTCCTACCACGAGCAGTACTTC. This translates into CASSADGTSYHEQYF.

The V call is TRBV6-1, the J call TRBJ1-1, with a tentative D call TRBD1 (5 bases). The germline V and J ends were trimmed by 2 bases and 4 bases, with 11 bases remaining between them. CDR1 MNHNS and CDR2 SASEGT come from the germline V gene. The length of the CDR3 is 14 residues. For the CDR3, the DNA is TGTGCCAGCAGTGAATTGGGGGGAGCCACTGAAGCTTTCTTT. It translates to CASSELGGATEAFF.